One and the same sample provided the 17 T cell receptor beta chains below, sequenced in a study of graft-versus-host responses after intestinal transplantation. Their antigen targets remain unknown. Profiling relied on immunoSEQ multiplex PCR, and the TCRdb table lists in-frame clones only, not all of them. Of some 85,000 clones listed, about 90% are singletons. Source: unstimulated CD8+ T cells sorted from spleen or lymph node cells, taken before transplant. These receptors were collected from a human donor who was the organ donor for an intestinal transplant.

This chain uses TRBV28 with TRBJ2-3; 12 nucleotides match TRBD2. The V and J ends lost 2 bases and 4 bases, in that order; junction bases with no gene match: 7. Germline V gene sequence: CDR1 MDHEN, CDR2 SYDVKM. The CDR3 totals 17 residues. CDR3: CASSLALTSGGPDTQYF. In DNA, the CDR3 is TGTGCCAGCAGTTTAGCTCTAACTAGCGGGGGGCCAGATACGCAGTATTTT.

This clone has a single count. The CDR3 DNA reads TGCGCCAGCAGCTTCACAGGGTTGACTGAAGCTTTCTTT. Translating gives CASSFTGLTEAFF. This sequence joins TRBV5-1 and TRBJ1-1; the D gene is possibly TRBD1 (6 bases). V was trimmed by 2 bases and J by 5 bases, leaving 10 bases between them. Germline V gene sequence: CDR1 SGHRS, CDR2 YFSETQ. The CDR3 loop spans 13 amino acids. Supplemented by reference TRBV5-1 and TRBJ1-1, the full variable domain reads KAGVTQTPRYLIKTRGQQVTLSCSPISGHRSVSWYQQTPGQGLQFLFEYFSETQRNKGNFPGRFSGRQFSNSRSEMNVSTLELGDSALYLCASSFTGLTEAFFGQGTRLTVV.

The CDR3 here is CASSFPTGAEQFF. In DNA, the CDR3 is TGTGCCAGCAGCTTCCCAACAGGGGCTGAGCAGTTCTTC. V and J are TRBV7-9 and TRBJ2-1, with 7 bases matching TRBD1. Germline V gives CDR1 SEHNR, CDR2 FQNEAQ (reference sequence). This CDR3 has 13 residues. Trimming cost V 3 bases and J 9 bases; bases outside gene matches: 5.

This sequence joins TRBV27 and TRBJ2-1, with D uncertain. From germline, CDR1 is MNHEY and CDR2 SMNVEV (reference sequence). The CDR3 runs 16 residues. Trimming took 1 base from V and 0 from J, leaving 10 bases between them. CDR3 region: CASSLCAVSSYNEQFF. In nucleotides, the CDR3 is TGTGCCAGCAGTTTATGTGCGGTAAGCTCCTACAATGAGCAGTTCTTC.

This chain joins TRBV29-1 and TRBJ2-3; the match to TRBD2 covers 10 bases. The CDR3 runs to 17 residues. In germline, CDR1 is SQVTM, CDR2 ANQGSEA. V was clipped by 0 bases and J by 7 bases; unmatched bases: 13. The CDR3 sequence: CSVEDRIPGLASYTQYF. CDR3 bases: TGCAGCGTTGAAGATCGAATACCGGGACTAGCGTCTTATACGCAGTATTTT.

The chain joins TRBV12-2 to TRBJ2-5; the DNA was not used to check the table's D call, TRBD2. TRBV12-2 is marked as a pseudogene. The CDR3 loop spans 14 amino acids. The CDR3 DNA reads TGTGCAAGTCCCGCGGGGGAGATACAAGAGACCCAGTACTTC. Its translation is CASPAGEIQETQYF.

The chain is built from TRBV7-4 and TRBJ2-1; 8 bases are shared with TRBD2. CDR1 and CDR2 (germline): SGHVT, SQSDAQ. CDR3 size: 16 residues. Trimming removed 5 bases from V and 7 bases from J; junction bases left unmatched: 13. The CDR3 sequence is CASSPSAGGPGNEQFF. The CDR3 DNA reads TGTGCCAGCAGCCCTAGTGCGGGGGGCCCAGGGAATGAGCAGTTCTTC.

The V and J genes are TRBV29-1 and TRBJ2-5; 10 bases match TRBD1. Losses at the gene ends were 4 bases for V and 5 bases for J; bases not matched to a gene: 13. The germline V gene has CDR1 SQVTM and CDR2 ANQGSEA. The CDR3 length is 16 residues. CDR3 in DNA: TGCAGCGTTGGTGACCGGGACAGGGGAGGAATGGAGACCCAGTACTTC. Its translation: CSVGDRDRGGMETQYF.

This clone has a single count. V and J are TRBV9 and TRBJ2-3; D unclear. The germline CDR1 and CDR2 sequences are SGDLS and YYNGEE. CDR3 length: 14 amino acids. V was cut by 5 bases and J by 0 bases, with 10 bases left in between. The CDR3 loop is CASSSARSTDTQYF. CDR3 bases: TGTGCCAGCAGTTCAGCTAGGAGCACAGATACGCAGTATTTT. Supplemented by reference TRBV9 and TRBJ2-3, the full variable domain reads DSGVTQTPKHLITATGQRVTLRCSPRSGDLSVYWYQQSLDQGLQFLIQYYNGEERAKGNILERFSAQQFPDLHSELNLSSLELGDSALYFCASSSARSTDTQYFGPGTRLTVL.

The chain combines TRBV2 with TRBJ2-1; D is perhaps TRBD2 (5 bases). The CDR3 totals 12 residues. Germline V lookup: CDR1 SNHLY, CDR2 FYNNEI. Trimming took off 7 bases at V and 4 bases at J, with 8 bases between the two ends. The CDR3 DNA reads TGTGCCAGCACCCGGGGTTACAATGAGCAGTTCTTC. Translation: CASTRGYNEQFF.

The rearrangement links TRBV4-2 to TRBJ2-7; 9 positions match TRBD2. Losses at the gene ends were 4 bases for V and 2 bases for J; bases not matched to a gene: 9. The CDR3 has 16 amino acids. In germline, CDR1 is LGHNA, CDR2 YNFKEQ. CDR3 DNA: TGTGCCAGCAGCCTCACCCATAGCGGGGGAGCCTACGAGCAGTACTTC. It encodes CASSLTHSGGAYEQYF.

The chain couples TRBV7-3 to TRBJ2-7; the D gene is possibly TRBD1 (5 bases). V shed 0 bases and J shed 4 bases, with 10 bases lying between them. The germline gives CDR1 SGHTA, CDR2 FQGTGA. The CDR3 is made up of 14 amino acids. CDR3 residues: CASSLTTSGYEQYF. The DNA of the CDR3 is TGTGCCAGCAGCTTAACCACATCAGGGTACGAGCAGTACTTC.

CDR3 nucleotides: TGTGCCAGCAGTTTTGAGGGGACAGGGGCCTACAATGAGCAGTTCTTC. It specifies CASSFEGTGAYNEQFF. The chain employs TRBV27 and TRBJ2-1, with TRBD1 matching 10 bases. This CDR3 is 16 amino acids long. V lost 3 bases to trimming and J lost 2 bases; unmatched junction nucleotides: 4. Germline lookup yields CDR1 MNHEY and CDR2 SMNVEV (reference sequence).

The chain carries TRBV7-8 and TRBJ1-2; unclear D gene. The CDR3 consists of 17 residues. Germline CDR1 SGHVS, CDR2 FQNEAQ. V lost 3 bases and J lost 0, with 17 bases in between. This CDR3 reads CASSFADSHPTNYGYTF. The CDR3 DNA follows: TGTGCCAGCAGCTTCGCAGACTCCCACCCCACTAACTATGGCTACACCTTC.

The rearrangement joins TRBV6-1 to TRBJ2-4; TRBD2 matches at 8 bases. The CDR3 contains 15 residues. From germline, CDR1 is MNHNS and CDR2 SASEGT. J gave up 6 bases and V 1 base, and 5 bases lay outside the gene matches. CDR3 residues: CASSEGPGGRNIQYF. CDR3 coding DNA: TGTGCCAGCAGTGAAGGTCCGGGGGGGCGAAACATTCAGTACTTC.

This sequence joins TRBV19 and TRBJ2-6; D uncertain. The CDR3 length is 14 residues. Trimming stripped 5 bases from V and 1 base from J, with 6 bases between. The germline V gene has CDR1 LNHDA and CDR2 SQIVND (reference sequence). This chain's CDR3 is CASSPGSGANVLTF. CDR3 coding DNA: TGTGCCAGTAGTCCAGGTTCTGGGGCCAACGTCCTGACTTTC.

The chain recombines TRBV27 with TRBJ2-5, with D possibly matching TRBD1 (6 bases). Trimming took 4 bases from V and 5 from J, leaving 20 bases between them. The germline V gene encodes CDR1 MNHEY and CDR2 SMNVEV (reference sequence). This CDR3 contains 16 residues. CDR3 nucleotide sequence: TGTGCCAGCAGTTATCCCCAGGGGCTACGCGGGGAGACCCAGTACTTC. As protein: CASSYPQGLRGETQYF.